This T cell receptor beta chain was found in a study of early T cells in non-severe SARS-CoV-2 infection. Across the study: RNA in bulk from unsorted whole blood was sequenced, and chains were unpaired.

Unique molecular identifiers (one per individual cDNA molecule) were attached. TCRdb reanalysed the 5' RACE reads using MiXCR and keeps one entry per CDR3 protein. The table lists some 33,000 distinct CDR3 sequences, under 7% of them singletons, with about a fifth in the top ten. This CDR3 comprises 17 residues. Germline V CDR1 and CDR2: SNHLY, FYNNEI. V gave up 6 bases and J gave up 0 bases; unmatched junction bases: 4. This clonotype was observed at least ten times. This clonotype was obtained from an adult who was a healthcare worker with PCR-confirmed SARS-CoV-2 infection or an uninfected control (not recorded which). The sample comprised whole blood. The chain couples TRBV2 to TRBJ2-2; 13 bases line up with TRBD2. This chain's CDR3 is CASSWGLAGSNTGELFF. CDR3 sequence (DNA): TGTGCCAGCAGCTGGGGACTAGCGGGGTCGAACACCGGGGAGCTGTTTTTT.